These T cell receptor beta chains were read from a single sample in a study of T cells in tuberculosis. The protocol was immunoSEQ multiplex PCR, while the TCRdb copy is restricted to in-frame clones and leaves out a portion. The profile shows 25,000 to 35,000 clones, nearly 97% of them singletons. The sample taken for sequencing was PBMCs. The origin of the receptors is a donor aged 10-30 years with latent tuberculosis or without tuberculosis infection. Both conserved end residues are part of each CDR3. The D gene is left open where the match is weak. Rows may omit the clone size; those that give it use once, few, many or a size class.

v_call,j_call,d_call,clone_size,cdr3_nt,cdr3_aa
TRBV13,TRBJ1-1,-,-,TGTGCCAGCAGCTTAGGACAGAGTTTGAACACTGAAGCTTTCTTT,CASSLGQSLNTEAFF
TRBV7-3,TRBJ2-5,-,few,TGTGCCAGCAGCTTCGACTATCAAGAGACCCAGTACTTC,CASSFDYQETQYF
TRBV4-2,TRBJ2-7,-,-,TGTGCCAGCAGCCAAGCGGCCATATTACAGGGCTCCGAATCCTACGAGCAGTACTTC,CASSQAAILQGSESYEQYF
TRBV6-5,TRBJ2-1,TRBD2,-,TGTGCCAGCAGTTTACTAGCGGGAGGGCACTATGAGCAGTTCTTC,CASSLLAGGHYEQFF
TRBV7-3,TRBJ2-5,-,-,TGTGCCAGCAGCCCAAAAGGCGGGGTCGGAGCAGAGACCCAGTACTTC,CASSPKGGVGAETQYF
TRBV6-5,TRBJ2-7,TRBD1,-,TGTGCCAGCAGTTCCGGACAGGGTCCCTACGAGCAGTACTTC,CASSSGQGPYEQYF
TRBV7-3,TRBJ2-1,TRBD2,-,TGTGCCAGCAGCCTACTAGCGGGGGGATACAATGAGCAGTTCTTC,CASSLLAGGYNEQFF
TRBV7-3,TRBJ1-1,-,-,TGTGCCAGCAGCTTAACCGTAAGGGGCAGGAGCACTGAAGCTTTCTTT,CASSLTVRGRSTEAFF
TRBV11-3,TRBJ2-5,-,-,TGTGCCAGCAGCGCCGGAGGATCGGGAAAAGAGACCCAGTACTTC,CASSAGGSGKETQYF
TRBV6-5,TRBJ1-5,-,-,TGTGCCAGCAGTTACTCACAGGGATCGGGTCAGCCCCAGCATTTT,CASSYSQGSGQPQHF
TRBV2,TRBJ1-4,TRBD1,-,TGTGCCAGCAGTGAAAGGGGCAGGGGGGAAAAACTGTTTTTT,CASSERGRGEKLFF
TRBV2,TRBJ2-5,-,-,TGTGCCAGCAGTGAAGCGGGGCAGGGTGGGACCCAGTACTTC,CASSEAGQGGTQYF
TRBV19,TRBJ2-7,-,-,TGTGCCAGTAGTATCCATTTCGGAGGGGACCCTGTCTACGAGCAGTACTTC,CASSIHFGGDPVYEQYF